The rows below give T cell receptor beta chains drawn from one sample of a study of cytomegalovirus exposure and HLA in healthy donors. Here immunoSEQ multiplex PCR was the method, and the copy in TCRdb shows in-frame clones only, minus some. The sample comprises a few hundred thousand clones, approximately 80% of which are singletons, and around 15% rests with the top ten. The sequenced material came from PBMCs. These TCRs come from a woman between 25 and 40 years old in good health and CMV-seropositive. Both conserved end residues are part of each CDR3. Each record gives: CDR3 length, V gene, D gene, clone size, J gene, CDR3 DNA, CDR3 protein. The D gene is left open where the match is weak. Part of the rows lack a size; the others show once, few, many or a class for expanded clones.

len: 12; v_gene: TRBV29-1; d_gene: -; abundance: -; j_gene: TRBJ1-4; CDR3nt: TGCAGCGTTGTGGGGGCTGGGGAAAAACTGTTTTTT; CDR3aa: CSVVGAGEKLFF
len: 13; v_gene: TRBV10-1; d_gene: TRBD1; abundance: -; j_gene: TRBJ2-5; CDR3nt: TGCGCCAGCAGTGACGGGACAGAAGAGACCCAGTACTTC; CDR3aa: CASSDGTEETQYF
len: 14; v_gene: TRBV30; d_gene: -; abundance: -; j_gene: TRBJ1-1; CDR3nt: TGTGCCTATACCCCACTACCGGGCAAGACTGAAGCTTTCTTT; CDR3aa: CAYTPLPGKTEAFF
len: 16; v_gene: TRBV2; d_gene: -; abundance: -; j_gene: TRBJ2-1; CDR3nt: TGTGCCAGCAGCAGATCTGGAGGCCTAGTTGACAATGAGCAGTTCTTC; CDR3aa: CASSRSGGLVDNEQFF
len: 16; v_gene: TRBV27; d_gene: TRBD1; abundance: -; j_gene: TRBJ2-7; CDR3nt: TGTGCCAGCAGTCCTGCACGGACAGGGCAATTGTACGAGCAGTACTTC; CDR3aa: CASSPARTGQLYEQYF
len: 15; v_gene: TRBV30; d_gene: TRBD1; abundance: -; j_gene: TRBJ2-1; CDR3nt: TGTGCCTGGAGTGTACGAGGGGGCTCTCACAATGAGCAGTTCTTC; CDR3aa: CAWSVRGGSHNEQFF
len: 15; v_gene: TRBV6-1; d_gene: -; abundance: -; j_gene: TRBJ2-1; CDR3nt: TGTGCCAGCAGTTCACGGGACTTACCCTACAATGAGCAGTTCTTC; CDR3aa: CASSSRDLPYNEQFF
len: 14; v_gene: TRBV6-5; d_gene: TRBD2; abundance: few; j_gene: TRBJ2-1; CDR3nt: TGTGCCAGCAGTCGACTAGCGGAGATAAATGAGCAGTTCTTC; CDR3aa: CASSRLAEINEQFF
len: 15; v_gene: TRBV5-4; d_gene: TRBD2; abundance: once; j_gene: TRBJ2-2; CDR3nt: TGTGCCAGCACCGGACTAGCGGGAGGGACCGGGGAGCTGTTTTTT; CDR3aa: CASTGLAGGTGELFF
len: 14; v_gene: TRBV7-7; d_gene: TRBD1; abundance: -; j_gene: TRBJ2-7; CDR3nt: TGTGCTAGCAGCTTTTCGACAGGGGCCTACGAGCAGTACTTC; CDR3aa: CASSFSTGAYEQYF
len: 12; v_gene: TRBV30; d_gene: -; abundance: -; j_gene: TRBJ1-1; CDR3nt: TGTGCCTGGGGACAGATGAACACTGAAGCTTTCTTT; CDR3aa: CAWGQMNTEAFF
len: 13; v_gene: TRBV19; d_gene: -; abundance: few; j_gene: TRBJ2-1; CDR3nt: TGTGCCAGTAGCTCCACCCTCCGTAATGAGCAGTTCTTC; CDR3aa: CASSSTLRNEQFF
len: 15; v_gene: TRBV11-3; d_gene: -; abundance: -; j_gene: TRBJ2-7; CDR3nt: TGTGCCAGCAGCTTAGCGTCAGGGGCCCATTACGAGCAGTACTTC; CDR3aa: CASSLASGAHYEQYF
len: 13; v_gene: TRBV7-9; d_gene: -; abundance: -; j_gene: TRBJ1-5; CDR3nt: TGTGCCAGCAGCTTAGACCACAATCAGCCCCAGCATTTT; CDR3aa: CASSLDHNQPQHF
len: 15; v_gene: TRBV13; d_gene: -; abundance: -; j_gene: TRBJ2-1; CDR3nt: TGTGCCAGCAGCTCCCCGGGTACGATTTACAATGAGCAGTTCTTC; CDR3aa: CASSSPGTIYNEQFF
len: 15; v_gene: TRBV6-5; d_gene: -; abundance: -; j_gene: TRBJ2-5; CDR3nt: TGTGCCAGCAGTTACCGGGACGGGGATTTTGAGACCCAGTACTTC; CDR3aa: CASSYRDGDFETQYF
len: 15; v_gene: TRBV6-5; d_gene: TRBD1; abundance: -; j_gene: TRBJ1-1; CDR3nt: TGTGCCAGCAGTTGGCCGGGACAGGGGAACACTGAAGCTTTCTTT; CDR3aa: CASSWPGQGNTEAFF
len: 16; v_gene: TRBV5-6; d_gene: -; abundance: -; j_gene: TRBJ2-6; CDR3nt: TGTGCCAGCAGCTTGCAAGGGAACTCTGGGGCCAACGTCCTGACTTTC; CDR3aa: CASSLQGNSGANVLTF
len: 15; v_gene: TRBV28; d_gene: -; abundance: -; j_gene: TRBJ2-1; CDR3nt: TGTGCCAGCAGCATTATGTCTACAGGAGGCAATGAGCAGTTCTTC; CDR3aa: CASSIMSTGGNEQFF
len: 12; v_gene: TRBV30; d_gene: -; abundance: -; j_gene: TRBJ1-1; CDR3nt: TGTGCCTGGCGGGAGGGGAGGACTGAAGCTTTCTTT; CDR3aa: CAWREGRTEAFF
len: 14; v_gene: TRBV30; d_gene: -; abundance: -; j_gene: TRBJ2-1; CDR3nt: TGTGCCTGGATTGGGGAGCCGATATACAATGAGCAGTTCTTC; CDR3aa: CAWIGEPIYNEQFF
len: 17; v_gene: TRBV15; d_gene: -; abundance: -; j_gene: TRBJ1-5; CDR3nt: TGTGCCACCAGCAGGATCAACTTCAGGGTATTCCATCAGCCCCAGCATTTT; CDR3aa: CATSRINFRVFHQPQHF
len: 15; v_gene: TRBV5-1; d_gene: -; abundance: -; j_gene: TRBJ2-1; CDR3nt: TGCGCCAGCAGCTTGGAGGTCTCCTCCTACAATGAGCAGTTCTTC; CDR3aa: CASSLEVSSYNEQFF
len: 14; v_gene: TRBV6-5; d_gene: -; abundance: few; j_gene: TRBJ2-5; CDR3nt: TGTGCCAGCAGTTACCGGGGATTTGGGGAGACCCAGTACTTC; CDR3aa: CASSYRGFGETQYF
len: 14; v_gene: TRBV6-4; d_gene: -; abundance: -; j_gene: TRBJ2-3; CDR3nt: TGTGCCAGCAGTGCGACTAGTGGGTCAGATACGCAGTATTTT; CDR3aa: CASSATSGSDTQYF
len: 14; v_gene: TRBV28; d_gene: -; abundance: -; j_gene: TRBJ2-7; CDR3nt: TGTGCCAGCAGTTTACGGGGGCCCCGAAGTGTGCAGTACTTC; CDR3aa: CASSLRGPRSVQYF
len: 15; v_gene: TRBV5-1; d_gene: -; abundance: -; j_gene: TRBJ2-5; CDR3nt: TGCGCCAGCAGCTTGAGGGGCGCACGGGAAGAGACCCAGTACTTC; CDR3aa: CASSLRGAREETQYF
len: 13; v_gene: TRBV6-5; d_gene: -; abundance: few; j_gene: TRBJ2-1; CDR3nt: TGTGCCAGCGGGAGACTAGGGGACAATGAGCAGTTCTTC; CDR3aa: CASGRLGDNEQFF
len: 16; v_gene: TRBV7-9; d_gene: -; abundance: -; j_gene: TRBJ2-6; CDR3nt: TGTGCCAGCAGCTTGTCAGGGCGCTCTGGGGCCAACGTCCTGACTTTC; CDR3aa: CASSLSGRSGANVLTF
len: 17; v_gene: TRBV10-3; d_gene: TRBD1; abundance: -; j_gene: TRBJ2-7; CDR3nt: TGTGCCATCAGTGAGCAATCGGCGGGACAGGGGTCCCACGAGCAGTACTTC; CDR3aa: CAISEQSAGQGSHEQYF
len: 16; v_gene: TRBV6-6; d_gene: TRBD1; abundance: -; j_gene: TRBJ1-1; CDR3nt: TGTGCCAGCAGCTACGACAGGGTTGTTGGGAACACTGAAGCTTTCTTT; CDR3aa: CASSYDRVVGNTEAFF
len: 17; v_gene: TRBV28; d_gene: -; abundance: -; j_gene: TRBJ2-1; CDR3nt: TGTGCCAGCAGAACCCCCCGGGACACAAGCTCCTACAATGAGCAGTTCTTC; CDR3aa: CASRTPRDTSSYNEQFF
len: 14; v_gene: TRBV5-1; d_gene: -; abundance: -; j_gene: TRBJ2-1; CDR3nt: TGCGCCAGCAGCTTGGGAGTGTCTCACAATGAGCAGTTCTTC; CDR3aa: CASSLGVSHNEQFF
len: 13; v_gene: TRBV4-3; d_gene: -; abundance: -; j_gene: TRBJ1-1; CDR3nt: TGCGCCAGCAGCCAAGATTGGAGGACTGAAGCTTTCTTT; CDR3aa: CASSQDWRTEAFF
len: 15; v_gene: TRBV6-5; d_gene: TRBD1; abundance: -; j_gene: TRBJ2-5; CDR3nt: TGTGCCAGCAGTTCCCCGGGACAGGGTGGGGAGACCCAGTACTTC; CDR3aa: CASSSPGQGGETQYF
len: 11; v_gene: TRBV20-1; d_gene: -; abundance: once; j_gene: TRBJ2-1; CDR3nt: TGCAGTGCTAAGGGGCGTGATGAGCAGTTCTTC; CDR3aa: CSAKGRDEQFF
len: 13; v_gene: TRBV2; d_gene: TRBD1; abundance: few; j_gene: TRBJ1-3; CDR3nt: TGTGCCAGCAGGGGGGACAGTAGAAACACCATATATTTT; CDR3aa: CASRGDSRNTIYF
len: 11; v_gene: TRBV27; d_gene: -; abundance: -; j_gene: TRBJ1-1; CDR3nt: TGTGCCAGCAGTTCTGGGGGCACCGCTTTCTTT; CDR3aa: CASSSGGTAFF
len: 15; v_gene: TRBV18; d_gene: -; abundance: -; j_gene: TRBJ1-5; CDR3nt: TGTGCCAGCTCACCAACAACAGGGCAAGGTCAGCCCCAGCATTTT; CDR3aa: CASSPTTGQGQPQHF